This T cell receptor (beta chain) was captured in a study of early T cells in non-severe SARS-CoV-2 infection. Study information: Bulk RNA isolated from unsorted whole blood underwent sequencing; chains were not paired.

This clonotype was found many times. The library protocol tagged individual cDNA molecules with unique molecular identifiers. TCRdb processed the 5' RACE reads anew with MiXCR; each CDR3 protein has one entry. The profile shows around 35,000 distinct CDR3 sequences, approximately 6.2% of them singletons. The sequencing sample was made of whole blood. This receptor was identified in an adult who was a healthcare worker with PCR-confirmed SARS-CoV-2 infection or an uninfected control (not recorded which).

For the CDR3, the DNA is TGCAGCGTTGCGGCAGTGGGGGAAAAACTGTTTTTT. Translation gives CSVAAVGEKLFF. The chain joins TRBV29-1 to TRBJ1-4; D unresolved. The V gene's germline CDR1 is SQVTM and CDR2 ANQGSEA. This CDR3 region has 12 residues. V was cut by 4 bases and J by 8 bases, with 11 bases left in between.